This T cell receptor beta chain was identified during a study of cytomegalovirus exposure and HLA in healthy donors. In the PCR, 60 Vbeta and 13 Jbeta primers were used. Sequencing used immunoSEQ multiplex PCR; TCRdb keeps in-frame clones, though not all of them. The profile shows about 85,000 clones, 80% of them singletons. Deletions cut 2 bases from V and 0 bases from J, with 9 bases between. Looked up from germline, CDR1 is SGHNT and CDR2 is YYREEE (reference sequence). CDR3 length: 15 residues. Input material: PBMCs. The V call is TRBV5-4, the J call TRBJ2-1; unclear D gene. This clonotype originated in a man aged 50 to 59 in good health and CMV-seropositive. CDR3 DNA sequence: TGTGCCAGCAGCTTCCTGGCCCTCTCCTACAATGAGCAGTTCTTC. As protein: CASSFLALSYNEQFF.